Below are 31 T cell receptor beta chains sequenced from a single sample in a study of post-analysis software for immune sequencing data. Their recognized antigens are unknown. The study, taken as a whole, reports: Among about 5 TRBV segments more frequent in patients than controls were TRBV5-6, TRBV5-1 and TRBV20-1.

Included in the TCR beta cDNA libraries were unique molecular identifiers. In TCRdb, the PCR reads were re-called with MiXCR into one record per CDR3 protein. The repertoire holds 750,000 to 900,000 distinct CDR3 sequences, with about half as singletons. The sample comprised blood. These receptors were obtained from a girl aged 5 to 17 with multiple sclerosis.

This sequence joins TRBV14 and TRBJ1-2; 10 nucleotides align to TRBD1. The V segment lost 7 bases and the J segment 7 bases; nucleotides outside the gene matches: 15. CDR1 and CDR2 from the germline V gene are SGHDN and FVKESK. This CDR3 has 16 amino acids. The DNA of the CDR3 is TGTGCCAGCACCAAAAGGCCCGGACAGGGGGTGTTTGGCTACACCTTC. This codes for CASTKRPGQGVFGYTF.

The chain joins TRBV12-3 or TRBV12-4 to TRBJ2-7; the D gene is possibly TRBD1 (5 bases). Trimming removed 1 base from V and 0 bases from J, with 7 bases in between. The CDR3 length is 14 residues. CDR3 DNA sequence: TGTGCCAGCAGTTTAGAGGGGATCTCCTACGAGCAGTACTTC. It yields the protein CASSLEGISYEQYF.

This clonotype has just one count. CDR3 nucleotides: TGCAGTGCTTTAGCGGGAGACCAAGAGACCCAGTACTTC. Amino acids: CSALAGDQETQYF. The chain links TRBV20-1 to TRBJ2-5; 9 bases fit TRBD2. The germline V gene encodes CDR1 DFQATT and CDR2 SNEGSKA (reference sequence). The CDR3 spans 13 residues. After removal of 5 bases from V and 0 bases from J, the junction contained 1 base not matched to a gene.

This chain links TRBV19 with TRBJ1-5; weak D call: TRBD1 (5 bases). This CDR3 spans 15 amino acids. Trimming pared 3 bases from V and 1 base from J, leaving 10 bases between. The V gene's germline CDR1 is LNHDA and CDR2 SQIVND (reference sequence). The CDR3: CASSIRRDSNQPQHF. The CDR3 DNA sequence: TGTGCCAGTAGTATCCGAAGGGACAGCAATCAGCCCCAGCATTTT.

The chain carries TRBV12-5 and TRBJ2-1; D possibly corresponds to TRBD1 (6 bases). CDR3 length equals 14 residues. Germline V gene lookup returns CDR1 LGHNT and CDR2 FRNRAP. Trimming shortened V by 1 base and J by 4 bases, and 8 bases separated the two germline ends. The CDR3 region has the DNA TGTGCTAGTGGTTTGGACGGGACATACAATGAGCAGTTCTTC. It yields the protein CASGLDGTYNEQFF. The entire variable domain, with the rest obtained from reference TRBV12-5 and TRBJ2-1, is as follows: DARVTQTPRHKVTEMGQEVTMRCQPILGHNTVFWYRQTMMQGLELLAYFRNRAPLDDSGMPKDRFSAEMPDATLATLKIQPSEPRDSAVYFCASGLDGTYNEQFFGPGTRLTVL.

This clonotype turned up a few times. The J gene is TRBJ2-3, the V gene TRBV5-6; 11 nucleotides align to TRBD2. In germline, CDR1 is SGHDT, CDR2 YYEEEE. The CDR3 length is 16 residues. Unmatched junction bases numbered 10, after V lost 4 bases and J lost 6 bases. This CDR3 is CASSQRLAGRRDTQYF. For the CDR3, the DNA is TGTGCCAGCAGCCAGAGACTAGCGGGGAGGCGGGATACGCAGTATTTT.

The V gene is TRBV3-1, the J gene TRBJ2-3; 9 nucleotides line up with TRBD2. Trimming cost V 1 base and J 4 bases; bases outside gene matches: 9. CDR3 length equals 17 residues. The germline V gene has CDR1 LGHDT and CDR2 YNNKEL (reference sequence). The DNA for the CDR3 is TGTGCCAGCAGCCAAGGATTAGCGGGAGCTCGGTCAGATACGCAGTATTTT. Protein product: CASSQGLAGARSDTQYF.

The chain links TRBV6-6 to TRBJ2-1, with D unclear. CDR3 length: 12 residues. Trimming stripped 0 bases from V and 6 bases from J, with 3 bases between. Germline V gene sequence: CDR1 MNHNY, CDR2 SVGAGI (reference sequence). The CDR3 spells CASSYSLNEQFF. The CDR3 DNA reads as TGTGCCAGCAGTTACTCACTCAATGAGCAGTTCTTC.

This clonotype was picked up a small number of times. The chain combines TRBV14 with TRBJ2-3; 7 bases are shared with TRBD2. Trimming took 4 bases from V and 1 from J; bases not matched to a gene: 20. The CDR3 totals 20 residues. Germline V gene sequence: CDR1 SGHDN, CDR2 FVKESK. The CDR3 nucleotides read TGTGCCAGCAGCCCGCCCCCCGCGGGAGTGTGGAGGTCGGGCACAGATACGCAGTATTTT. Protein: CASSPPPAGVWRSGTDTQYF.

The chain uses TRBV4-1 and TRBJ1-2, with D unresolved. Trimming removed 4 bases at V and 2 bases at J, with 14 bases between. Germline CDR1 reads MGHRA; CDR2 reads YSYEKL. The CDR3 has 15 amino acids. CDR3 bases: TGCGCCAGCAGCCCTGAGGGTGGGAGGAACTATGGCTACACCTTC. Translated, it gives CASSPEGGRNYGYTF.

CDR3 DNA sequence: TGCAGTGCAAGCGAAGGGGTTAATCAGCCCCAGCATTTT. Its protein is CSASEGVNQPQHF. The chain is built from TRBV20-1 and TRBJ1-5; D possibly corresponds to TRBD1 (5 bases). Per the germline V gene, CDR1 is DFQATT and CDR2 is SNEGSKA (reference sequence). V shed 6 bases and J shed 4 bases, with 13 bases lying between them. This CDR3 is 13 amino acids long.

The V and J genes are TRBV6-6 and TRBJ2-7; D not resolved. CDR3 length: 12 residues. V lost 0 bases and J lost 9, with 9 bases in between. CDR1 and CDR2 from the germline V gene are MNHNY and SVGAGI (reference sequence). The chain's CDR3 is CASSYSSAMQYF. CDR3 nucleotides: TGTGCCAGCAGTTACTCGAGCGCGATGCAGTACTTC.

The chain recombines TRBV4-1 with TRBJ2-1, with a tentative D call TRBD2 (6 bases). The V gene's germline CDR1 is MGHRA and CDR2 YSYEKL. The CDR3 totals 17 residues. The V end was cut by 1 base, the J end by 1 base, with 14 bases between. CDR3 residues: CASSQGVDGSSYNEQFF. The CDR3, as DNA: TGCGCCAGCAGCCAAGGTGTGGACGGGAGTTCCTACAATGAGCAGTTCTTC.

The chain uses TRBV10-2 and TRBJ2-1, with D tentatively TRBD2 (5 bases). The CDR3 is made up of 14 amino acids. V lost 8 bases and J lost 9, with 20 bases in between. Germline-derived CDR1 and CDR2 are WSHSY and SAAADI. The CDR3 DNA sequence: TGCGCCAGCGAAGGGATTAGCGACGAGAGTGAGCAGTTCTTC. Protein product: CASEGISDESEQFF.

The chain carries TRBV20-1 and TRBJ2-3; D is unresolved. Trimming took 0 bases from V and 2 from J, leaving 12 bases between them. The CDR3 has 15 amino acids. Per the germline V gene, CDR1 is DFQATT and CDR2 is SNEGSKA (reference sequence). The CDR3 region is CSARDLGSTTDTQYF. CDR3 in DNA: TGCAGTGCTAGAGATTTAGGTAGCACCACAGATACGCAGTATTTT.

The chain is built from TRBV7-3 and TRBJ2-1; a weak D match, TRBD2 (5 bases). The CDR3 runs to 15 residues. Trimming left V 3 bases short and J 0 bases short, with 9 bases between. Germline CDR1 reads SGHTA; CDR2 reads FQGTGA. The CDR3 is CASSFLSGSYNEQFF. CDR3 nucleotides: TGTGCCAGCAGCTTCTTGAGCGGCTCCTACAATGAGCAGTTCTTC. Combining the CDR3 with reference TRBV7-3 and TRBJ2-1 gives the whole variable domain GAGVSQTPSNKVTEKGKYVELRCDPISGHTALYWYRQSLGQGPEFLIYFQGTGAADDSGLPNDRFFAVRPEGSVSTLKIQRTERGDSAVYLCASSFLSGSYNEQFFGPGTRLTVL.

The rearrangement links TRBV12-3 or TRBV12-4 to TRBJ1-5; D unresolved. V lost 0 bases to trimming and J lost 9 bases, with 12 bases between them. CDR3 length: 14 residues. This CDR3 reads CASSLATRLGPQHF. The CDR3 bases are TGTGCCAGCAGTTTAGCAACCCGCCTGGGGCCCCAGCATTTT.

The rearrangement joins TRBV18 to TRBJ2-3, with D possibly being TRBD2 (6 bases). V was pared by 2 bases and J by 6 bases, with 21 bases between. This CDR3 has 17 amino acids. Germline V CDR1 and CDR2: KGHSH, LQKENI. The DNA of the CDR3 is TGTGCCAGCTCACCAGAACCGGGACTGGGTCCCTCGGATACGCAGTATTTT. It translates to CASSPEPGLGPSDTQYF.

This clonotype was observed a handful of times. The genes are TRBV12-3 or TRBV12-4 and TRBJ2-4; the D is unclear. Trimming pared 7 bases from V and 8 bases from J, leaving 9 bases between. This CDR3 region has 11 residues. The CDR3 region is CASTNTDIQYF. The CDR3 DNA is TGTGCCAGCACCAACACGGACATTCAGTACTTC.

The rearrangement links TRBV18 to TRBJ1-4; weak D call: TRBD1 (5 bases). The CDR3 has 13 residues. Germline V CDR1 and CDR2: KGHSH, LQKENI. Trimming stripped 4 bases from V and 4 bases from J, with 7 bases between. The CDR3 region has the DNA TGTGCCAGCTCACAGGGGATTAATGAAAAACTGTTTTTT. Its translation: CASSQGINEKLFF.

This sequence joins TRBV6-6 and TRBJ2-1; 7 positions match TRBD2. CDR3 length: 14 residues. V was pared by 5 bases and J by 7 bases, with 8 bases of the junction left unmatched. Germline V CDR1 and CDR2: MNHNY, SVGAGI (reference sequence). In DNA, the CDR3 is TGTGCCAGCAGTAACCTGGGACTATCGAATGAGCAGTTCTTC. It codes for CASSNLGLSNEQFF.

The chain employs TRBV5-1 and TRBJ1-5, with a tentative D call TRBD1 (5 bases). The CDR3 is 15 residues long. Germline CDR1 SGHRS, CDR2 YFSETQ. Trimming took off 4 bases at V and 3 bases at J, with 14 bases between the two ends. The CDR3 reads CASSPGWDSNQPQHF. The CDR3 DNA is TGCGCCAGCAGCCCGGGGTGGGACTCCAATCAGCCCCAGCATTTT.

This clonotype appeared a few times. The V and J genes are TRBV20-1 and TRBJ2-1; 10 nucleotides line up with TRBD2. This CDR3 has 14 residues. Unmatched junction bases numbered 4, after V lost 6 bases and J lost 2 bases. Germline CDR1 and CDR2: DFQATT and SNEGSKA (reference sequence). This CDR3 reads CSAPSGRTYNEQFF. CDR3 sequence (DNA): TGCAGTGCACCTAGCGGGAGAACCTACAATGAGCAGTTCTTC.

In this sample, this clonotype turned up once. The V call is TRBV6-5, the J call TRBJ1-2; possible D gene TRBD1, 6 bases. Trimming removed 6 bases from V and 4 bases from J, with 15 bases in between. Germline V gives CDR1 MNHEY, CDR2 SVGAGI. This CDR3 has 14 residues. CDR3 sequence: CASSRGGEAYGYTF. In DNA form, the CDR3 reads TGTGCCAGCAGCCGAGGGGGGGAAGCCTATGGCTACACCTTC.

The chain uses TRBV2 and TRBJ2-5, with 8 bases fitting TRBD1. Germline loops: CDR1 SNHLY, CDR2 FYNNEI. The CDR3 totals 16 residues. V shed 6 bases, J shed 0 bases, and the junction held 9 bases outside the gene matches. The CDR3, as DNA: TGTGCCAGCAGCCAGAGTACAGGGGGGAACCAAGAGACCCAGTACTTC. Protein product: CASSQSTGGNQETQYF.

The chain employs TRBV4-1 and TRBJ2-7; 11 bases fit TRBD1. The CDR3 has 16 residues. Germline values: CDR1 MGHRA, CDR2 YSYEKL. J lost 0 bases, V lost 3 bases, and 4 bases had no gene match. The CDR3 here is CASSQDRGLTSYEQYF. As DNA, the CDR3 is TGCGCCAGCAGCCAGGACAGGGGGCTCACCTCCTACGAGCAGTACTTC.

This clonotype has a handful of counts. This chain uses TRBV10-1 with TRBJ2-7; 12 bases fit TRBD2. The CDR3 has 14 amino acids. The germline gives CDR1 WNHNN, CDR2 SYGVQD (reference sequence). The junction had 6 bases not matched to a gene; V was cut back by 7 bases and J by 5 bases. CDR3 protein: CASTKLAGGDEQYF. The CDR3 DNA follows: TGCGCCAGCACCAAACTAGCGGGAGGAGACGAGCAGTACTTC.

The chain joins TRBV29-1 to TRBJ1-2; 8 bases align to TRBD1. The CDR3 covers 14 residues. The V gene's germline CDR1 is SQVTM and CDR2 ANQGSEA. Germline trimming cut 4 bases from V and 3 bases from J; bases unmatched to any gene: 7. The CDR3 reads CSVVAGGIDYGYTF. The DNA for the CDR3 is TGCAGCGTTGTGGCAGGGGGCATAGACTATGGCTACACCTTC. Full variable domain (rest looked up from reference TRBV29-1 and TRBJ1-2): SAVISQKPSRDICQRGTSLTIQCQVDSQVTMMFWYRQQPGQSLTLIATANQGSEATYESGFVIDKFPISRPNLTFSTLTVSNMSPEDSSIYLCSVVAGGIDYGYTFGSGTRLTVV.

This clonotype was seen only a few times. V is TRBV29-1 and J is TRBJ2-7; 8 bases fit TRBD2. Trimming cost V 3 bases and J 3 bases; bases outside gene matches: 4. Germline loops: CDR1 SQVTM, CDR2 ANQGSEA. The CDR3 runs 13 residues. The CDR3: CSVDGTSGYEQYF. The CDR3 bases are TGCAGCGTTGATGGCACTAGCGGCTACGAGCAGTACTTC.

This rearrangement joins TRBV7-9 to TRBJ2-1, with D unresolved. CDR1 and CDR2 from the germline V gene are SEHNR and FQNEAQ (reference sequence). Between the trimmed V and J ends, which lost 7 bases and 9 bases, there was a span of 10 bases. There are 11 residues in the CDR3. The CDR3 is CASNRRGEQFF. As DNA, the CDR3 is TGTGCCAGCAATCGACGCGGTGAGCAGTTCTTC.

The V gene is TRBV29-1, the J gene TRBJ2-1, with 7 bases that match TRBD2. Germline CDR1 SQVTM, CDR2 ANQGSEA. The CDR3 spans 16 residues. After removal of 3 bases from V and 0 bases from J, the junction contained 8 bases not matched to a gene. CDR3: CSVEPFASGSYNEQFF. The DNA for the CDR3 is TGCAGCGTTGAGCCCTTCGCTAGCGGCTCCTACAATGAGCAGTTCTTC.